A few counts support the clone carrying this T cell receptor beta chain. Its specificity is not known. These data originate in a study of cytomegalovirus exposure and HLA in healthy donors. Background on the study: As released early, the data held some 80 million unique TCRs from HLA-typed donors. Study-wide points: It was assumed in the presence/absence analyses that sequencing depth was roughly uniform across donors. Specific recognition of CMV antigens was confirmed in vitro for a few chains (all CMV-associated).

Germline V lookup: CDR1 LGHNA, CDR2 YSLEER. Trimming removed 0 bases at V and 4 bases at J, with 16 bases between. The CDR3 is 17 amino acids. The PCR employed 60 Vbeta primers together with 13 Jbeta primers. TCRdb keeps only in-frame clones here, not all; method: immunoSEQ multiplex PCR. The table shows under 200,000 clones, with about three quarters occurring only once. The sample comprised PBMCs. This chain connects TRBV4-3 to TRBJ2-1; maybe TRBD1 (6 bases). The receptor's source is a female donor in good health and CMV-seronegative. The CDR3 region has the DNA TGCGCCAGCAGCCAAGATCATGGCAGGGGACATTACAATGAGCAGTTCTTC. This gives the protein CASSQDHGRGHYNEQFF.